These T cell receptor beta chains were read from a single sample in a study of blood T cell repertoires in COVID-19. This table comes from immunoSEQ multiplex PCR, and its TCRdb copy is limited to in-frame clones, with some not included. In the table there are about 380,000 clones, less than 85% of which are singletons. The sample taken for sequencing was peripheral blood. These receptors were taken from a woman aged 18-29 years with acute or convalescent COVID-19. CDR3s leave out the opening cysteine and the closing phenylalanine or tryptophan.

v_call cdr3_aa
TRBV29-1 SVDTGRNEKLF
TRBV27 ASKRYREGSYNEQF
TRBV2 ASMREGLTYEQY
TRBV9 ASRKAPVQGYEQY
TRBV29-1 SGRSQGNTEAF
TRBV7-8 ASSFRDRGNGYT
TRBV27 ASTLIATNEKLF
TRBV19 ASSMWTSGKLYNEQF
TRBV28 ASSLPTVPGLAGDFVDTQY
TRBV7-9 ASSLGQGHNEQF
TRBV6-5 ASSYGAGMYEQY
TRBV29-1 SVGSRGVGTEAF
TRBV4-1 ASSQGTGGGQPQH
TRBV5-1 ASSFDGQQPTEAF
TRBV3-1/TRBV3-2 ASTVVPTGNTEAF
TRBV7-9 ASSLEGAEYTEAF
TRBV29-1 SVSLTGFTGELF
TRBV28 ASSRQGNTDTQY
TRBV24-1 ATSARGRWPGELF
TRBV18 ASSPSGNTEAF
TRBV7-2 ASSLATRQGASIYEQY
TRBV5-6 ASSSDREFELF
TRBV19 ASSISISGNTIY
TRBV5-4 ASSFNRGETQY
TRBV7-3 ASTGNTGELF
TRBV6-6 ASSYSRNGGLNEQF
TRBV6-4 ASSDPGEVWAF
TRBV7-3 ASSLAGGFSYNEQF
TRBV5-1 ASSLELEGNEQF
TRBV19 ASSILSTGFYGYT
TRBV28 ASSLGPLQETQY
TRBV21-1 ASSRQGQGEVEPQH
TRBV6-6 ASSSGTARTEAF
TRBV23-1 ASSHLDGGDGYT
TRBV5-1 ASSLSRNTEAF
TRBV24-1 ATSDWARGTGTLAGNTDTQY
TRBV14 ASSGTGLGNTIY
TRBV7-9 ASSRYVEAF
TRBV4-1 ASSHRDSRSYGYT
TRBV2 ASSDFRDRTQPQH
TRBV18 ASSPSDRGSYEQY
TRBV11-2 ASSLSTGGRNTIY
TRBV25-1 ASSESSGSYPGELF
TRBV5-1 ASTEWVGSDGYT
TRBV24-1 ATSDVRTPNTGELF
TRBV30 AWGRQGGLNTEAF
TRBV5-8 ASSLVAGTQH
TRBV18 ASSLGQGSEQY